Below, 8 T cell receptor beta chains from the same sample are listed, as sequenced in a study of shared clonotypes between healthy human individuals. CD45RO-negative CD8 cells positively selected for CCR7 made up the naive population, which excluded terminally differentiated effector memory CD45RA+ cells. The method was immunoSEQ multiplex PCR; TCRdb's version includes in-frame clones alone and lacks a portion of them. The data hold about 2.1 million clones, with approximately 92% observed a single time. The sequencing input was naive CD8+ T cells from PBMCs. These receptors all stem from a young man in good health. Some clones in this sample may be carry-over from other donors' samples.

J is TRBJ2-3 and V is TRBV9; TRBD2 agrees at 8 bases. Germline V lookup: CDR1 SGDLS, CDR2 YYNGEE. This CDR3 contains 15 residues. Unmatched junction bases numbered 3, after V lost 3 bases and J lost 0 bases. The CDR3 sequence: CASSDRLASTDTQYF. The CDR3 DNA reads TGTGCCAGCAGCGACCGACTAGCGAGCACAGATACGCAGTATTTT.

The chain has TRBV29-1 and TRBJ2-7, with D hard to call. The CDR3 covers 13 residues. Germline V gene data show CDR1 as SQVTM and CDR2 as ANQGSEA. V was clipped by 4 bases and J by 2 bases, with 12 bases between them. This chain's CDR3 is CSVVFGLTYEQYF. The CDR3 DNA sequence: TGCAGCGTTGTTTTTGGCCTCACCTACGAGCAGTACTTC.

The rearrangement links TRBV29-1 to TRBJ1-1, with 8 bases matching TRBD1. The V segment lost 2 bases and the J segment 1 base; nucleotides outside the gene matches: 9. This CDR3 spans 16 amino acids. CDR1 and CDR2 from the germline V gene are SQVTM and ANQGSEA. The CDR3 loop is CSVETRQGTPNTEAFF. The CDR3 region has the DNA TGCAGCGTTGAAACCCGACAGGGGACCCCGAACACTGAAGCTTTCTTT.

This clone showed up just once. The chain carries TRBV5-6 and TRBJ2-7; TRBD1 matches at 10 bases. The J segment lost 5 bases and the V segment lost 3 bases, leaving 5 bases of the junction unmatched. The CDR3 loop spans 14 amino acids. From germline, CDR1 is SGHDT and CDR2 YYEEEE. This CDR3 is CASSSGTGVDEQYF. The DNA for the CDR3 is TGTGCCAGCAGCTCCGGGACAGGGGTCGACGAGCAGTACTTC.

The CDR3, as DNA: TGTGCCAGCAGTCCATCGGGCCAAGAAGGGGATACGCAGTATTTT. It encodes CASSPSGQEGDTQYF. This rearrangement joins TRBV27 to TRBJ2-3; D is uncertain. This CDR3 is 15 amino acids long. Deletions cut 5 bases from V and 6 bases from J, with 18 bases between. Germline assignment: CDR1 MNHEY and CDR2 SMNVEV (reference sequence).

The chain uses TRBV11-2 and TRBJ2-4, with TRBD2 matching over 14 bases. CDR3 length equals 19 residues. CDR1 and CDR2 (germline): SGHAT, FQNNGV. The V segment lost 1 base and the J segment 0 bases; nucleotides outside the gene matches: 5. The CDR3 coding sequence is TGTGCCAGCAGCTTAGGAGGACTAGCGGGAGGTATAGCCAAAAACATTCAGTACTTC. Protein product: CASSLGGLAGGIAKNIQYF. The variable domain in full, with the rest retrieved from reference TRBV11-2 and TRBJ2-4, is EAGVAQSPRYKIIEKRQSVAFWCNPISGHATLYWYQQILGQGPKLLIQFQNNGVVDDSQLPKDRFSAERLKGVDSTLKIQPAKLEDSAVYLCASSLGGLAGGIAKNIQYFGAGTRLSVL.

V gene TRBV25-1 combines with J gene TRBJ2-1; no definite D call. This CDR3 comprises 11 residues. CDR1 and CDR2 from the germline V gene are MGHDK and SYGVNS. Trimming removed 7 bases at V and 4 bases at J, with 5 bases between. In DNA form, the CDR3 reads TGTGCCAGCACGGCTTACAATGAGCAGTTCTTC. Amino acids: CASTAYNEQFF.

The J gene is TRBJ2-5, the V gene TRBV27, with D perhaps TRBD1 (6 bases). CDR3 length equals 16 residues. CDR1 is MNHEY and CDR2 is SMNVEV in the germline V gene (reference sequence). The V and J ends lost 4 bases and 2 bases respectively, with 17 bases between them. CDR3 amino acids: CASSYSPGTLQETQYF. In DNA form, the CDR3 reads TGTGCCAGCAGTTACTCCCCCGGGACACTGCAAGAGACCCAGTACTTC.